This T cell receptor beta chain was sequenced in a study of blood T cells in healthy people across ages. This clonotype was seen a single time. Its antigen remains unidentified. V was pared by 0 bases and J by 8 bases, with 10 bases between. This CDR3 has 12 amino acids. Germline V gives CDR1 DFQATT, CDR2 SNEGSKA (reference sequence). Whole-study results and caveats: Investigators treated diversity estimates from one million T cells as underestimates.

The second PCR ran roughly 7 to 11 cycles with a sample-barcoded 5' primer and J-beta primers. TCRdb reanalysed the 5' RACE reads using MiXCR and keeps one entry per CDR3 protein. The table includes about a million distinct CDR3 sequences, 35% to 45% detected once. The J gene is TRBJ1-2, the V gene TRBV20-1; D call uncertain. The source material was blood. The receptor's source is a man aged 18 to 29 in good health. CDR3: CSARELPRGYTF. CDR3 DNA sequence: TGCAGTGCTAGAGAACTGCCCCGGGGCTACACCTTC.